A single sample is the source of the 31 T cell receptor beta chains below, sequenced in a study of shared clonotypes between healthy human individuals. The protocol was immunoSEQ multiplex PCR, while the TCRdb copy is restricted to in-frame clones and leaves out a portion. The repertoire includes 450,000 to 500,000 clones, around 73% of them detected once, and approximately 12% sits in the top ten. Sequencing was done on a sample of PBMCs. These receptor sequences come from a woman in her thirties or forties in good health. Some clones in this sample may be carry-over from other donors' samples.

This chain connects TRBV30 to TRBJ2-1; no reliable D call. Germline loops: CDR1 GTSNPN, CDR2 SVGIG (reference sequence). Between the trimmed V and J ends, which lost 5 bases and 2 bases, there was a span of 16 bases. The CDR3 spans 15 residues. The CDR3 reads CAWGRPEAPYNEQFF. CDR3 bases: TGTGCCTGGGGGCGCCCCGAGGCTCCCTACAATGAGCAGTTCTTC.

This CDR3 is CASSYRVAEAEQFF. The CDR3 DNA reads as TGTGCCAGCAGTTACAGGGTGGCGGAAGCTGAGCAGTTCTTC. This chain connects TRBV6-6 to TRBJ2-1, with no clear D. CDR1 MNHNY and CDR2 SVGAGI come from the germline V gene (reference sequence). V gave up 2 bases and J gave up 9 bases, with 14 bases separating them. This CDR3 is 14 amino acids long.

V is TRBV27 and J is TRBJ2-6; maybe TRBD2 (6 bases). Deletions cut 3 bases from V and 3 bases from J, with 15 bases between. Germline values: CDR1 MNHEY, CDR2 SMNVEV (reference sequence). This CDR3 region has 17 residues. Here the CDR3 reads CASSFGAGRGGANVLTF. CDR3 in DNA: TGTGCCAGCAGTTTTGGTGCAGGGCGGGGTGGGGCCAACGTCCTGACTTTC.

The gene calls are TRBV25-1 and TRBJ2-7; unclear D gene. Germline assignment: CDR1 MGHDK and CDR2 SYGVNS. The ends were cut back, 3 bases at V and 2 bases at J, with 8 bases in the middle. This CDR3 contains 13 residues. The CDR3 DNA sequence: TGTGCCAGCAGTGAGAACTACCCCTACGAGCAGTACTTC. Residues: CASSENYPYEQYF.

This chain joins TRBV6-5 and TRBJ2-7; D is uncertain. Trimming removed 9 bases at V and 3 bases at J, with 15 bases between. The germline CDR1 and CDR2 sequences are MNHEY and SVGAGI. CDR3 length: 13 residues. CDR3 coding DNA: TGTGCCAGTAGCTCGGGTCTCGGCTACGAGCAGTACTTC. Translating gives CASSSGLGYEQYF.

The rearrangement joins TRBV19 to TRBJ2-2; either TRBD1 or TRBD2 may supply D (7 bases each). The V gene's germline CDR1 is LNHDA and CDR2 SQIVND (reference sequence). The CDR3 is 17 residues long. Between the trimmed V and J ends, which lost 7 bases and 4 bases, there was a span of 22 bases. DNA of the CDR3: TGTGCCAGTACCAAAGTAAGGGGGCGGGAGTCCACCGGGGAGCTGTTTTTT. The encoded protein is CASTKVRGRESTGELFF.

In this sample, this clone turned up a few times. The rearrangement uses TRBV7-2 and TRBJ2-7, with D possibly TRBD2 on 5 matching bases. V gave up 3 bases and J gave up 0 bases, with 9 bases separating them. CDR3 length: 14 amino acids. The germline V gene encodes CDR1 SGHTA and CDR2 FQGNSA. CDR3 loop: CASSLGADSYEQYF. CDR3 nucleotides: TGTGCCAGCAGCTTGGGAGCGGACTCCTACGAGCAGTACTTC.

This chain joins TRBV10-2 and TRBJ2-1; D possibly matches TRBD1 or TRBD2 (5 bases each). CDR1 WSHSY and CDR2 SAAADI come from the germline V gene. CDR3 length: 13 residues. The ends were cut back, 7 bases at V and 2 bases at J, with 9 bases in the middle. As DNA, the CDR3 is TGCGCCAGCACTCCGGGACCCTACAATGAGCAGTTCTTC. Its translation is CASTPGPYNEQFF.

As DNA, the CDR3 is TGTGCCAGCTCACCCCCCGGGACTAGCGGGAGCATGGGGAATGAGCAGTTCTTC. Translated, it gives CASSPPGTSGSMGNEQFF. The V and J genes are TRBV18 and TRBJ2-1; TRBD2 matches 14 bases. Germline lookup yields CDR1 KGHSH and CDR2 LQKENI. Trimming removed 3 bases from V and 7 bases from J; junction bases left unmatched: 11. CDR3 length: 18 amino acids.

This clone was found a few times. CDR3 sequence reads: CSVVVQMNTEAFF. In nucleotides, the CDR3 is TGCAGCGTTGTGGTACAGATGAACACTGAAGCTTTCTTT. This chain links TRBV29-1 with TRBJ1-1; D uncertain. Germline V CDR1 and CDR2: SQVTM, ANQGSEA. The ends were cut back, 4 bases at V and 0 bases at J, with 9 bases in the middle. This CDR3 is built from 13 residues. Full variable domain (outside the CDR3, taken from reference TRBV29-1 and TRBJ1-1): SAVISQKPSRDICQRGTSLTIQCQVDSQVTMMFWYRQQPGQSLTLIATANQGSEATYESGFVIDKFPISRPNLTFSTLTVSNMSPEDSSIYLCSVVVQMNTEAFFGQGTRLTVV.

V gene TRBV18 combines with J gene TRBJ2-3, with D perhaps TRBD1 (5 bases). This CDR3 has 13 residues. Trimming pared 4 bases from V and 2 bases from J, leaving 7 bases between. Germline V gene lookup returns CDR1 KGHSH and CDR2 LQKENI. The CDR3 here is CASSQGNTDTQYF. In nucleotides, the CDR3 is TGTGCCAGCTCACAGGGGAACACAGATACGCAGTATTTT.

The chain links TRBV19 to TRBJ1-5, with D possibly TRBD1 on 6 matching bases. CDR1 is LNHDA and CDR2 is SQIVND in the germline V gene (reference sequence). Trimming took off 3 bases at V and 7 bases at J, with 13 bases between the two ends. The length of the CDR3 is 14 residues. In DNA, the CDR3 is TGTGCCAGTAGTATTCGGGGGGGGCGGCAGCCCCAGCATTTT. As protein: CASSIRGGRQPQHF.

V gene TRBV7-3 combines with J gene TRBJ2-2, with 13 bases aligning to TRBD2. V gave up 6 bases and J gave up 4 bases; unmatched junction bases: 8. CDR3 size: 17 residues. In germline, CDR1 is SGHTA, CDR2 FQGTGA. CDR3 in DNA: TGTGCCAGCAGGTGGACTAGCGGGAGTGACGGCACCGGGGAGCTGTTTTTT. Translated: CASRWTSGSDGTGELFF.

The chain employs TRBV7-2 and TRBJ2-3; TRBD1 might be the D (5 bases). This CDR3 is 17 amino acids long. V lost 1 base, J lost 2 bases, and 16 bases lay in between. The germline V gene has CDR1 SGHTA and CDR2 FQGNSA. Here the CDR3 DNA reads TGTGCCAGCAGCTTAGAGGCTCGGACACCCTACACAGATACGCAGTATTTT. Translating it yields CASSLEARTPYTDTQYF.

The gene calls are TRBV11-2 and TRBJ2-1; 14 bases line up with TRBD2. The CDR3 is 16 amino acids. The V segment lost 5 bases and the J segment 7 bases; nucleotides outside the gene matches: 7. Germline CDR1 is SGHAT and CDR2 is FQNNGV. CDR3 coding DNA: TGTGCCAGCAGCAGACTAGCGGGAGGGCCTAGGAATGAGCAGTTCTTC. Translated: CASSRLAGGPRNEQFF.

V and J are TRBV27 and TRBJ1-2; D is ambiguous. The CDR3 has 11 residues. Germline V lookup: CDR1 MNHEY, CDR2 SMNVEV (reference sequence). V was cut by 5 bases and J by 5 bases, with 6 bases left in between. The CDR3 loop reads CASSLPYGYTF. DNA for the CDR3: TGTGCCAGCAGTCTCCCTTATGGCTACACCTTC.

This sequence joins TRBV28 and TRBJ2-1; D possibly corresponds to TRBD2 (6 bases). This CDR3 is 14 amino acids long. Germline V gene data show CDR1 as MDHEN and CDR2 as SYDVKM. The CDR3 region has the DNA TGTGCTATTAGGGGCGGGATACCCCACAATGAGCAGTTCTTC. This gives the protein CAIRGGIPHNEQFF.

For this clone: The likely explanation is a read error, given a far larger clone one base away. This CDR3 is also generated by other DNA sequences in the sample. The chain employs TRBV2 and TRBJ1-5; D not resolved. The CDR3 runs to 13 residues. The germline V gene encodes CDR1 SNHLY and CDR2 FYNNEI. The DNA of the CDR3 is TGTGCCAGCAGACGGGATAGCAATCAACCCCAGCATTTT. Amino acid sequence: CASRRDSNQPQHF.

The chain employs TRBV19 and TRBJ2-1; 11 nucleotides agree with TRBD2. V dropped 4 bases and J dropped 6; count of bases not matched to a gene: 5. Germline V gene sequence: CDR1 LNHDA, CDR2 SQIVND (reference sequence). The CDR3 extends over 15 amino acids. The CDR3 sequence is CASSTTSGGTNEQFF. The CDR3 region has the DNA TGTGCCAGTAGTACAACTAGCGGGGGAACCAATGAGCAGTTCTTC.

This clone has only a few counts. The chain recombines TRBV7-6 with TRBJ2-7; 10 bases line up with TRBD2. CDR1 and CDR2 (germline): SGHVS, FNYEAQ. The V segment lost 2 bases and the J segment 6 bases; nucleotides outside the gene matches: 4. This CDR3 spans 14 amino acids. CDR3: CASSLYTSGIEQYF. The CDR3 nucleotides read TGTGCCAGCAGCTTATATACTAGCGGGATCGAGCAGTACTTC.

This clone appeared a single time. The rearrangement joins TRBV11-1 to TRBJ2-7; D gene uncertain. The CDR3 runs to 14 residues. Germline CDR1 is SGHAT and CDR2 is FQDESV (reference sequence). Trimming cost V 0 bases and J 1 base, with 7 bases left between them. The CDR3 sequence is CASSLALTSYEQYF. The CDR3 region has the DNA TGTGCCAGCAGCTTAGCTCTGACATCCTACGAGCAGTACTTC.

V and J are TRBV19 and TRBJ1-1; 10 bases map to TRBD1. This CDR3 is 16 amino acids long. The germline V gene encodes CDR1 LNHDA and CDR2 SQIVND (reference sequence). V gave up 5 bases and J gave up 4 bases; unmatched junction bases: 10. In nucleotides, the CDR3 is TGTGCCAGTAGTGCCGTCGGGACAGGGGTTGGCACTGAAGCTTTCTTT. Amino acid sequence: CASSAVGTGVGTEAFF. The variable domain in full, with the rest retrieved from reference TRBV19 and TRBJ1-1, is DGGITQSPKYLFRKEGQNVTLSCEQNLNHDAMYWYRQDPGQGLRLIYYSQIVNDFQKGDIAEGYSVSREKKESFPLTVTSAQKNPTAFYLCASSAVGTGVGTEAFFGQGTRLTVV.

The chain joins TRBV5-5 to TRBJ2-5; D is ambiguous. This CDR3 spans 13 amino acids. The V gene lost 1 base and the J gene lost 5 bases, with 9 bases spanning the gap. CDR1 is SGHKS and CDR2 is YYEKEE in the germline V gene (reference sequence). The CDR3 reads CASSLRVEETQYF. CDR3 DNA: TGTGCCAGCAGCTTGCGAGTCGAGGAGACCCAGTACTTC.

Details on this clone: Other nucleotide sequences from this sample produce the same CDR3. V gene TRBV2 combines with J gene TRBJ2-3; D unresolved. Germline CDR1 is SNHLY and CDR2 is FYNNEI. Trimming removed 4 bases from V and 6 bases from J, with 5 bases in between. CDR3 length equals 11 residues. CDR3 nucleotide sequence: TGTGCCAGCAGTGTGGGGGATACGCAGTATTTT. It encodes CASSVGDTQYF.

Turning to this clone: A far larger clone lies a single base away; this is likely a read error. The CDR3 DNA sequence: TGTGCCTGGAGTAGGAATGAGCAGTTCTTC. It specifies CAWSRNEQFF. This sequence joins TRBV30 and TRBJ2-1; D gene uncertain. This CDR3 is built from 10 residues. Trimming removed 2 bases at V and 7 bases at J, with 3 bases between. The germline CDR1 and CDR2 sequences are GTSNPN and SVGIG (reference sequence).

Details on this clone: A single base is all that separates this from a far larger clone, so a read error is likely. This sequence joins TRBV7-9 and TRBJ2-1; D is perhaps TRBD1 or TRBD2 (5 bases each). The germline gives CDR1 SEHNR, CDR2 FQNEAQ (reference sequence). The CDR3 loop spans 16 amino acids. CDR3 sequence: CASSPPEGTSYNEQLF. CDR3 sequence (DNA): TGTGCCAGCAGCCCCCCCGAAGGGACCTCCTACAATGAGCAGCTCTTC.

This rearrangement joins TRBV7-6 to TRBJ2-7, with D perhaps TRBD2 (6 bases). Trimming removed 5 bases at V and 1 base at J, with 12 bases between. This CDR3 is built from 14 residues. Germline V gene data show CDR1 as SGHVS and CDR2 as FNYEAQ. The CDR3 DNA follows: TGTGCCAGCAGCGTCCGGGACTCATCCTACGAGCAGTACTTC. It yields the protein CASSVRDSSYEQYF.

The genes are TRBV2 and TRBJ1-5; maybe TRBD1 (6 bases). The CDR3 has 14 amino acids. Germline CDR1 is SNHLY and CDR2 is FYNNEI. Deletions cut 1 base from V and 2 bases from J, with 6 bases between. The CDR3 region is CASSEDRGNQPQHF. CDR3 DNA sequence: TGTGCCAGCAGTGAAGACAGGGGCAATCAGCCCCAGCATTTT.

The chain couples TRBV5-4 to TRBJ2-6; D ambiguous. The CDR3 covers 17 residues. Trimming left V 5 bases short and J 0 bases short, with 15 bases between. Germline loops: CDR1 SGHNT, CDR2 YYREEE (reference sequence). CDR3 nucleotides: TGTGCCAGCAGTACCGGGCCAACAAACTCTGGGGCCAACGTCCTGACTTTC. This encodes CASSTGPTNSGANVLTF.

The V gene is TRBV29-1, the J gene TRBJ1-2, with 7 positions matching TRBD1. Germline loops: CDR1 SQVTM, CDR2 ANQGSEA. The ends lost 5 bases at V and 5 bases at J; junction bases unmatched: 8. The CDR3 is made up of 13 amino acids. The CDR3 loop is CSVSPGQKYGYTF. The DNA of the CDR3 is TGCAGCGTTTCTCCGGGACAGAAGTATGGCTACACCTTC. The complete variable domain, with remaining parts taken from reference TRBV29-1 and TRBJ1-2, reads SAVISQKPSRDICQRGTSLTIQCQVDSQVTMMFWYRQQPGQSLTLIATANQGSEATYESGFVIDKFPISRPNLTFSTLTVSNMSPEDSSIYLCSVSPGQKYGYTFGSGTRLTVV.

This chain uses TRBV5-4 with TRBJ1-1; 10 bases are a match to TRBD1. CDR1 is SGHNT and CDR2 is YYREEE in the germline V gene (reference sequence). After removal of 4 bases from V and 3 bases from J, the junction contained 9 bases not matched to a gene. This CDR3 comprises 16 residues. CDR3 sequence: CASSDPRTGGHTEAFF. CDR3 nucleotides: TGTGCCAGCAGCGATCCCCGGACAGGGGGGCACACTGAAGCTTTCTTT.